This TCR beta chain was sequenced for a study of monozygotic twins with inflammatory bowel disease (dated by TCRdb to the late 2010s). Regarding the complete study: The full study comprised 28 monozygotic twin pairs: nine German pairs (four IBD-concordant, five IBD-discordant) and 19 IBD-discordant Danish pairs. Each individual had, on average, about 151 000 unique TCRalpha sequences and 181 000 unique TCRbeta sequences available for analysis. The search for disease-associated traits relied mainly on comparing, within discordant pairs, IBD patients with their genetically identical healthy co-twins.

Concerning this clonotype: Its cognate antigen has yet to be identified.

General conclusions and limits of the study: The analysis was unable to tell different T cell subtypes apart. A decrease in TCRbeta repertoire diversity, as measured by inverse Simpson index, was observed in IBD patients compared with their healthy co-twins. Differing immunosuppressive treatments among patients may have added background noise and inter-individual variability to the repertoires. No single strong signal or clonotype linked to IBD turned up in the results, so the idea that one exists was not supported. Fewer clonotypes were shared with other individuals by IBD patients than by healthy twins, most markedly in patients showing signs of disease activity. Concordant and discordant twins showed no difference in repertoire similarity, possibly because of limited statistical power.

The germline V gene encodes CDR1 ENHRY and CDR2 SYGVKD. From cysteine to phenylalanine, the CDR3 is 19 amino acids long. The coding DNA is unavailable. From each donor, an approximately 2.5 ml peripheral blood sample was collected into PAXgene tubes and kept at -80 degrees C. Without T cell sorting, total RNA was isolated from whole blood using the PAXgene blood miRNA kit on an automated QIAcube. Peripheral blood from monozygotic twin pairs concordant or discordant for inflammatory bowel disease was subjected to deep TCRalpha and TCRbeta repertoire profiling with unique molecular barcoding. Smoking habits were recorded for all twin pairs, and individuals were classified as current, former or never smokers. The method behind the library was 5' RACE. Each TCR library was prepared from about 4,000 ng of total RNA. cDNA was synthesized with SMARTScribe reverse transcriptase in eight separate reactions per sample. During cDNA synthesis, unique molecular identifiers containing a 6-nucleotide sample barcode were introduced by template switching. TCRalpha and TCRbeta cDNA was amplified by two nested PCRs of 16 and 9 cycles, with bead purification after each PCR. Before amplification, the cDNA was both treated with uracil DNA-glycosylase and purified with the QIAquick PCR purification kit. The second PCR added Illumina TruSeq-compatible adapters along with sample-specific barcodes. TapeStation and Qubit were used to check library quality and concentration, and about 5 ng of each library was pooled. Sequencing of the pooled libraries was done on an Illumina HiSeq2500 single-index Rapid Run using custom sequencing primers and 2 x 100 bp reads. As for the authors' bioinformatics: MiGEC version 1.2.6 was used for UMI-based consensus assembly, which corrected PCR and sequencing errors. MiXCR version 2.1.1 handled V(D)J alignment, clonotype assembly and CDR3 extraction. To normalise gene usage, clonotype sharing and MAIT/NKT TCR abundance, the analysis used the top 1000, 10 000 and 20 000 clonotypes per sample. After downsampling to 27 000 UMIs, diversity was calculated as the inverse Simpson index using the vegan R package. Paired Mann-Whitney U tests on discordant twin pairs were used, with Benjamini-Hochberg multiple-testing correction. TCRdb reprocessed the reads and lists each CDR3 protein sequence as a single entry, with no DNA. The V and J calls and clone size are TCRdb's, not the authors'. The table for this sample shows around 450,000 distinct CDR3 sequences. The ten largest clones add up to more than 2% of the sample.

The source material was blood. This chain is built from TRBV10-3 and TRBJ2-1; the D call of TRBD2 rests on TCRdb alone, since no DNA is present to check it. The source is a human donor with ulcerative colitis or Crohn's disease, or a healthy co-twin of an affected twin (not recorded which). CDR3 region: CAISPSGRYPISSYNEQFF.